This is a list of T cell receptor beta chains from one sample in a study of blood T cell repertoires in COVID-19. Generated by immunoSEQ multiplex PCR, the TCRdb table keeps only in-frame clones and is missing some. The repertoire holds just over 90,000 clones, 80% seen once, with approximately 15% in the top ten. The specimen was peripheral blood. The receptors shown here come from a human donor in a cohort sampled during active COVID-19. The CDR3 runs from the conserved cysteine through the conserved F or W. D genes are given only for firm matches. The size entry is marked missing in some rows and otherwise reads once, few, many or a size class.

D,size,J,V,CDR3,DNA
NA,NA,TRBJ1-5,TRBV5-4,CASSLAGQPQHF,TGTGCCAGCAGCCTCGCGGGTCAGCCCCAGCATTTT
NA,NA,TRBJ2-7,TRBV21-1,CASSKALGREKYEQYF,TGTGCCAGCAGCAAAGCGCTCGGGCGGGAGAAGTACGAGCAGTACTTC
TRBD1,NA,TRBJ1-5,TRBV27,CASSLDRDHQPQHF,TGTGCCAGCAGTTTAGACAGGGACCATCAGCCCCAGCATTTT
NA,NA,TRBJ1-1,TRBV27,CASIKPGAEAFF,TGTGCCAGCATTAAACCCGGGGCTGAAGCTTTCTTT
NA,NA,TRBJ2-3,TRBV5-1,CASSLRTAIVSTDTQYF,TGCGCCAGCAGCTTGCGGACTGCCATCGTGAGCACAGATACGCAGTATTTT
TRBD1,NA,TRBJ2-3,TRBV5-1,CASSLEGALSTDTQYF,TGCGCCAGCAGCTTGGAGGGGGCCCTTAGCACAGATACGCAGTATTTT
NA,NA,TRBJ2-7,TRBV28,CASSVSRTFYEQYF,TGTGCCAGCAGTGTGAGTAGAACCTTCTACGAGCAGTACTTC
NA,few,TRBJ1-6,TRBV7-2,CASSLPGGGSPLHF,TGTGCCAGCAGCTTACCGGGGGGGGGATCACCCCTCCACTTT
TRBD1,few,TRBJ1-5,TRBV7-8,CASSLNRGWNQPQHF,TGTGCCAGCAGCTTAAACAGGGGGTGGAATCAGCCCCAGCATTTT
TRBD2,NA,TRBJ2-7,TRBV28,CASSPVWGEGSYEQYF,TGTGCCAGCAGTCCCGTCTGGGGGGAGGGTTCCTACGAGCAGTACTTC
TRBD1,NA,TRBJ1-1,TRBV2,CATSPGRGQGTEAFF,TGTGCCACCTCCCCCGGGAGGGGACAGGGCACTGAAGCTTTCTTT
NA,NA,TRBJ2-7,TRBV7-9,CASSPTGTYEQYF,TGTGCCAGCAGCCCGACAGGAACCTACGAGCAGTACTTC
NA,NA,TRBJ2-6,TRBV7-9,CASSLSAAGANVLTF,TGTGCCAGCAGCTTGTCTGCCGCGGGGGCCAACGTCCTGACTTTC
NA,NA,TRBJ2-7,TRBV20-1,CSASWQGSYEQYF,TGCAGTGCTAGTTGGCAGGGTTCCTACGAGCAGTACTTC
NA,NA,TRBJ2-5,TRBV27,CASSPTLGGTETQYF,TGTGCCAGCAGTCCAACGCTTGGGGGCACAGAGACCCAGTACTTC
TRBD1,NA,TRBJ1-2,TRBV6-1,CASSERRGRNRGYGYTF,TGTGCCAGCAGTGAACGAAGGGGGCGGAATAGAGGTTATGGCTACACCTTC
TRBD1,NA,TRBJ2-7,TRBV10-3,CAISEGQDDYEQYF,TGTGCCATCAGTGAAGGACAGGATGACTACGAGCAGTACTTC
TRBD2,few,TRBJ2-7,TRBV18,CASSPRGTSGTYEQYF,TGTGCCAGCTCACCTCGCGGGACTAGCGGGACCTACGAGCAGTACTTC
NA,NA,TRBJ1-1,TRBV30,CAWSTGSHGVTEAFF,TGTGCCTGGAGTACCGGCTCCCACGGGGTCACTGAAGCTTTCTTT
NA,NA,TRBJ1-4,TRBV28,CASSKEGFTEKLFF,TGTGCCAGCAGTAAGGAGGGTTTTACTGAAAAACTGTTTTTT
TRBD1,few,TRBJ1-6,TRBV9,CASSARTGQGDSPLHF,TGTGCCAGCAGCGCGCGAACGGGACAGGGAGATTCACCCCTCCACTTT
NA,NA,TRBJ1-5,TRBV5-1,CASSPTGNNQPQHF,TGCGCCAGCAGCCCTACAGGGAACAATCAGCCCCAGCATTTT
NA,NA,TRBJ2-1,TRBV6-5,CASRPNRAEYNEQFF,TGTGCCAGCAGACCAAACAGGGCCGAGTACAATGAGCAGTTCTTC
NA,NA,TRBJ1-1,TRBV29-1,CSVASGNTEAFF,TGCAGCGTTGCTTCCGGGAACACTGAAGCTTTCTTT
TRBD1,NA,TRBJ1-4,TRBV2,CASSVLYRGPNEKLFF,TGTGCCAGCAGTGTTCTTTACAGGGGGCCTAATGAAAAACTGTTTTTT
TRBD2,NA,TRBJ2-1,TRBV4-2,CASSQAETSGGYNEQFF,TGTGCCAGCAGCCAAGCCGAGACTAGCGGTGGGTACAATGAGCAGTTCTTC
NA,NA,TRBJ1-3,TRBV30,CAWSRLYQGRSSGNTIYF,TGTGCCTGGTCCCGCCTTTACCAGGGAAGGAGCTCTGGAAACACCATATATTTT
NA,NA,TRBJ1-3,TRBV30,CAWETGSGNTIYF,TGTGCCTGGGAGACGGGCTCTGGAAACACCATATATTTT
NA,many,TRBJ1-2,TRBV2,CASSEGEGYGYTF,TGTGCCAGCAGTGAAGGGGAGGGCTATGGCTACACCTTC
NA,once,TRBJ1-5,TRBV11-2,CASSVHEGQPQHF,TGTGCCAGCAGCGTCCACGAGGGTCAGCCCCAGCATTTT